Below are 30 T cell receptor beta chains sequenced from a single sample in a study of breast tumors, draining lymph nodes, adjacent tissues. A single record per CDR3 protein comes from TCRdb applying MiXCR to the multiplex PCR reads. This table has 100,000 or so distinct CDR3 sequences, approximately 21% appearing once. Samples came from axillary lymph nodes draining the breast cancer. Sequencing used axillary lymph node tissue. Every receptor here comes from a female donor with breast cancer. Some clones in this sample may be carry-over from other donors' samples.

This clonotype was detected ten times or more. This rearrangement joins TRBV6-1 to TRBJ2-5, with D unresolved. V lost 5 bases, J lost 7 bases, and 14 bases lay in between. The CDR3 has 13 amino acids. Germline V gene sequence: CDR1 MNHNS, CDR2 SASEGT. CDR3 protein: CASSLTLTGTQYF. DNA for the CDR3: TGTGCCAGCAGTTTGACATTGACGGGGACCCAGTACTTC.

About this clonotype itself: Germline is not matched at one junction end, which may reflect a read error. The rearrangement links TRBV2 to TRBJ2-3; D gene unclear. The CDR3 runs 11 residues. Germline V CDR1 and CDR2: SNHLY, FYNNEI. CDR3 sequence: CASSEADMQYF. DNA of the CDR3: TGTGCCAGCAGTGAAGCTGATATGCAGTATTTT. The full variable domain, rest sourced from reference TRBV2 and TRBJ2-3, is EPEVTQTPSHQVTQMGQEVILRCVPISNHLYFYWYRQILGQKVEFLVSFYNNEISEKSEIFDDQFSVERPDGSNFTLKIRSTKLEDSAMYFCASSEADMQYFGPGTRLTVL.

This chain's CDR3 is CATSPGQGYTQYF. In nucleotides, the CDR3 is TGTGCCACCAGTCCGGGACAGGGGTACACTCAGTACTTC. V is TRBV15 and J is TRBJ2-4, with 10 nucleotides matching TRBD1. Per germline, CDR1 LNHNV and CDR2 YYDKDF (reference sequence). CDR3 length: 13 amino acids. V trimming: 6 bases; J trimming: 12 bases; junction bases outside the gene matches: 8.

This clonotype was picked up many times. The gene calls are TRBV5-1 and TRBJ2-3, with 7 positions matching TRBD2. This CDR3 spans 15 amino acids. Trimming cost V 4 bases and J 4 bases; bases outside gene matches: 9. CDR1 SGHRS and CDR2 YFSETQ come from the germline V gene. The chain's CDR3 is CASSEGLRRADTQYF. CDR3 DNA: TGCGCCAGCAGCGAGGGACTACGGAGGGCAGATACGCAGTATTTT.

This clonotype was recorded many times. This chain uses TRBV5-4 with TRBJ1-3; 7 bases are a match to TRBD1. The CDR3 is made up of 17 amino acids. Germline values: CDR1 SGHNT, CDR2 YYREEE (reference sequence). V lost 0 bases to trimming and J lost 0 bases; unmatched junction nucleotides: 6. This chain's CDR3 is CASSLAPGTVSGNTIYF. Written as DNA, the CDR3 is TGTGCCAGCAGCTTGGCCCCTGGGACAGTCTCTGGAAACACCATATATTTT.

This chain links TRBV18 with TRBJ1-5, with D possibly matching TRBD1 (5 bases). Trimming removed 5 bases at V and 1 base at J, with 9 bases between. The CDR3 runs to 14 residues. CDR1 is KGHSH and CDR2 is LQKENI in the germline V gene. The CDR3 reads CASSVGESNQPQHF. The DNA for the CDR3 is TGTGCCAGCTCAGTAGGGGAGAGCAATCAGCCCCAGCATTTT.

This clonotype was found a few times. This chain links TRBV9 with TRBJ1-1; D gene unclear. V was shortened by 3 bases and J by 1 base, with 16 bases between the two germline ends. CDR3 length equals 16 residues. Germline assignment: CDR1 SGDLS and CDR2 YYNGEE. The CDR3 nucleotides are TGTGCCAGCAGCGCCGACCCTCGAGGAGAGAACACTGAAGCTTTCTTT. This sequence encodes CASSADPRGENTEAFF.

This chain joins TRBV24-1 and TRBJ2-5, with D possibly TRBD1 on 5 matching bases. Germline V CDR1 and CDR2: KGHDR, SFDVKD. This CDR3 region has 15 residues. V shed 1 base and J shed 4 bases, with 12 bases lying between them. In DNA, the CDR3 is TGTGCCACCAGTGATTTAGGGCAGGGAACAGAGACCCAGTACTTC. It encodes CATSDLGQGTETQYF.

The chain carries TRBV6-1 and TRBJ2-2, with D hard to call. The germline gives CDR1 MNHNS, CDR2 SASEGT. The length of the CDR3 is 13 residues. Trimming pared 7 bases from V and 7 bases from J, leaving 13 bases between. This CDR3 reads CASTRSYSGELFF. The CDR3 coding sequence is TGTGCCAGCACCAGGAGCTATAGCGGGGAGCTGTTTTTT.

Remarks on this clonotype: This may come from a read error, since a much larger clone is one base off. V gene TRBV5-6 combines with J gene TRBJ2-7, with TRBD2 matching 10 bases. There are 16 residues in the CDR3. Germline CDR1 and CDR2: SGHDT and YYEEEE. CDR3 amino acids: CASSLAGRTSGYGQYF. The CDR3 DNA sequence: TGTGCCAGCAGCTTGGCAGGGCGGACTAGCGGCTACGGGCAGTACTTC.

This clonotype has a count of ten or more. The chain is built from TRBV7-8 and TRBJ1-4; 10 bases are shared with TRBD1. V shed 3 bases, J shed 8 bases, and the junction held 6 bases outside the gene matches. The CDR3 is 15 amino acids. CDR1 is SGHVS and CDR2 is FQNEAQ in the germline V gene. The CDR3 here is CASSFPDRGDEKLFF. CDR3 DNA: TGTGCCAGCAGCTTCCCGGACAGGGGGGACGAAAAACTGTTTTTT.

This clonotype was observed a handful of times. A much larger clone differs by one base, so this may be a read error. CDR3 in amino acids: CSARATDYNTGELLF. For the CDR3, the DNA is TGCAGTGCTAGAGCTACTGACTATAACACCGGGGAGCTGCTTTTT. The rearrangement uses TRBV20-1 and TRBJ2-2; a possible D gene is TRBD2 (5 bases). This CDR3 has 15 residues. Germline loops: CDR1 DFQATT, CDR2 SNEGSKA (reference sequence).

The chain links TRBV7-3 to TRBJ1-5, with 9 bases fitting TRBD1. Germline CDR1 SGHTA, CDR2 FQGTGA. The CDR3 sequence is 17 residues long. The J segment lost 1 base and the V segment lost 5 bases, leaving 9 bases of the junction unmatched. The CDR3 loop is CASSRSGQGMSNQPQHF. CDR3 nucleotide sequence: TGTGCCAGCAGCCGCTCGGGACAGGGAATGAGCAATCAGCCCCAGCATTTT.

Details on this clonotype: A much more abundant neighbour one base away suggests this may be a read error. V gene TRBV2 combines with J gene TRBJ2-2; D possibly uses TRBD1 or TRBD2 (6 bases each). Germline V lookup: CDR1 SNHLY, CDR2 FYNNEI. The CDR3 is 13 residues long. The ends were cut back, 6 bases at V and 7 bases at J, with 12 bases in the middle. The CDR3 spells CASRLEGDGELFF. CDR3 sequence (DNA): TGTGCCAGCAGGCTGGAGGGGGACGGGGAGCTGTTTTTT.

This clonotype has ten or more counts. The V gene is TRBV4-1, the J gene TRBJ2-1; 8 nucleotides align to TRBD1. The germline CDR1 and CDR2 sequences are MGHRA and YSYEKL. The V and J ends lost 0 bases and 9 bases, in that order; junction bases with no gene match: 10. The CDR3 loop spans 16 amino acids. The CDR3: CASSQDSRAGGLEQFF. CDR3 coding DNA: TGCGCCAGCAGCCAAGATAGTAGGGCAGGGGGCCTTGAGCAGTTCTTC.

This clonotype was seen at least ten times. At one end the junction does not follow the germline gene, possibly because of a read error. V and J are TRBV7-2 and TRBJ1-4, with 9 bases lining up with TRBD1. Per the germline V gene, CDR1 is SGHTA and CDR2 is FQGNSA. The CDR3 has 16 amino acids. The CDR3 loop reads CASSLGLGTGLGKLFF. The DNA for the CDR3 is TGTGCCAGCAGTTTAGGCCTCGGGACAGGGCTCGGAAAACTGTTTTTT.

V usage is TRBV29-1 and J usage is TRBJ2-3, with TRBD1 matching over 9 bases. Germline V gene data show CDR1 as SQVTM and CDR2 as ANQGSEA. V lost 6 bases and J lost 5; bases outside the gene matches: 6. The CDR3 length is 13 residues. The CDR3 region is CSVGQGPEDTQYF. The CDR3 nucleotides read TGCAGCGTCGGACAGGGGCCCGAAGATACGCAGTATTTT.

Regarding this clonotype: A much larger clone differs by one base, so this may be a read error. The V and J genes are TRBV15 and TRBJ2-7, with D perhaps TRBD2 (6 bases). Deletions cut 4 bases from V and 4 bases from J, with 11 bases between. The CDR3 consists of 13 residues. Germline assignment: CDR1 LNHNV and CDR2 YYDKDF (reference sequence). The CDR3 coding sequence is TGTGCCACCAGCACGGGTAGCGGTTACGAGCAGTACTTC. Translated, it gives CATSTGSGYEQYF.

Comments on this clonotype: No conserved phenylalanine or tryptophan is present at the end of the CDR3, so a read error is the likely explanation. The V gene is TRBV18, the J gene TRBJ2-7; no reliable D call. This CDR3 comprises 13 residues. Trimming shortened V by 4 bases and J by 3 bases, and 10 bases separated the two germline ends. Per the germline V gene, CDR1 is KGHSH and CDR2 is LQKENI. The CDR3 here is CASSQSKGYEQYL. The CDR3 DNA follows: TGTGCCAGCTCACAGAGCAAGGGCTACGAGCAGTACCTC.

This clonotype was counted at least ten times. This chain links TRBV13 with TRBJ2-1, with D possibly matching TRBD1 (6 bases). Germline CDR1 is PRHDT and CDR2 is FYEKMQ (reference sequence). The V end was cut by 5 bases, the J end by 1 base, with 15 bases between. The CDR3 covers 16 residues. The CDR3 reads CASSHRVPLSYNEQFF. CDR3 DNA sequence: TGTGCCAGCAGCCACAGGGTCCCCCTTTCCTACAATGAGCAGTTCTTC.

Ten or more counts support this clonotype. CDR3 sequence (DNA): TGTGCCAGCAGGAAGGAGGCCCTTCGGGACTCCTACGAGCAGTACTTC. Residues: CASRKEALRDSYEQYF. This sequence joins TRBV2 and TRBJ2-7, with D possibly being TRBD2 (5 bases). The CDR3 consists of 16 residues. Germline CDR1 and CDR2: SNHLY and FYNNEI. V gave up 6 bases and J gave up 0 bases, with 18 bases separating them. Using reference TRBV2 and TRBJ2-7 for the parts outside the CDR3, the full variable domain is EPEVTQTPSHQVTQMGQEVILRCVPISNHLYFYWYRQILGQKVEFLVSFYNNEISEKSEIFDDQFSVERPDGSNFTLKIRSTKLEDSAMYFCASRKEALRDSYEQYFGPGTRLTVT.

There are many counts of this clonotype. This chain links TRBV20-1 with TRBJ1-4, with 8 nucleotides matching TRBD1. Per germline, CDR1 DFQATT and CDR2 SNEGSKA (reference sequence). V lost 0 bases and J lost 4; bases outside the gene matches: 4. The CDR3 extends over 15 amino acids. The CDR3 region has the DNA TGCAGTGCTAGAGATCGGGACAGGTTTAATGAAAAACTGTTTTTT. This translates into CSARDRDRFNEKLFF.

This clonotype was recorded once. A much larger clone differs from this one at a single base, so this may be a read error. The chain carries TRBV13 and TRBJ2-3, with D possibly matching TRBD1 (5 bases). The V gene's germline CDR1 is PRHDT and CDR2 FYEKMQ (reference sequence). Deletions cut 4 bases from V and 2 bases from J, with 10 bases between. The CDR3 contains 14 residues. The CDR3 DNA is TGTGCCAGCAGCTCGAGGACAACCACAGATACGCAGTATTTT. This encodes CASSSRTTTDTQYF.

As regards this clonotype: At one boundary the junction diverges from the germline segment, which might be a read error. This chain joins TRBV10-3 and TRBJ2-1; TRBD1 or TRBD2 may be the D gene (6 bases each). This CDR3 region has 13 residues. Germline CDR1 ENHRY, CDR2 SYGVKD. Written as DNA, the CDR3 is TGTGCCATCACGTCGGGGGCCGACAATGGGCAGTTCTTC. Protein: CAITSGADNGQFF.

Many counts were recorded for this clonotype. The V call is TRBV12-3 or TRBV12-4, the J call TRBJ2-1; D is undetermined. V shed 5 bases and J shed 6 bases, with 5 bases lying between them. This CDR3 contains 11 residues. CDR3 nucleotides: TGTGCCAGCAGTCTCACCAATGAGCAGTTCTTC. Its protein is CASSLTNEQFF.

The sample holds many counts of this clonotype. The chain has TRBV20-1 and TRBJ2-2; 7 positions match TRBD1. V was pared by 3 bases and J by 4 bases, with 5 bases of the junction left unmatched. Looked up from germline, CDR1 is DFQATT and CDR2 is SNEGSKA (reference sequence). The length of the CDR3 is 14 residues. CDR3 sequence (DNA): TGCAGTGCTAGCAGACAGGGTCTCACCGGGGAGCTGTTTTTT. It translates to CSASRQGLTGELFF.

This clonotype was recorded at least ten times. A read error may produce the germline difference seen at one junction end. The genes are TRBV2 and TRBJ1-2; D ambiguous. The CDR3 has 13 residues. Germline V gene sequence: CDR1 SNHLY, CDR2 FYNNEI. This CDR3 reads CASGEGRSYGYTF. The CDR3 region has the DNA TGTGCCAGCGGTGAGGGTCGGAGCTATGGCTACACCTTC.

This clonotype showed up many times. V usage is TRBV10-3 and J usage is TRBJ2-7; D is unclear. Germline values: CDR1 ENHRY, CDR2 SYGVKD. The CDR3 loop spans 11 amino acids. Deletions cut 10 bases from V and 3 bases from J, with 10 bases between. The CDR3 protein is CATTDRYEQYF. CDR3 nucleotide sequence: TGTGCCACCACAGACCGCTACGAGCAGTACTTC.

This clonotype was counted ten times or more. For the CDR3, the DNA is TGTGCCAGCAGCGTAGTGTGGAACACCGGGGAGCTGTTTTTT. Its protein is CASSVVWNTGELFF. V gene TRBV9 combines with J gene TRBJ2-2; D not certain. Germline loops: CDR1 SGDLS, CDR2 YYNGEE. The CDR3 spans 14 residues. Trimming took 0 bases from V and 1 from J, leaving 4 bases between them.

This clonotype was recorded many times. The chain combines TRBV6-1 with TRBJ2-5; weak D call: TRBD1 (7 bases). This CDR3 is built from 14 residues. V was trimmed by 10 bases and J by 4 bases, leaving 19 bases between them. Germline CDR1 reads MNHNS; CDR2 reads SASEGT. CDR3: CATTTGRLRETQYF. The CDR3 DNA is TGTGCCACCACGACAGGGAGGTTGCGAGAGACCCAGTACTTC.